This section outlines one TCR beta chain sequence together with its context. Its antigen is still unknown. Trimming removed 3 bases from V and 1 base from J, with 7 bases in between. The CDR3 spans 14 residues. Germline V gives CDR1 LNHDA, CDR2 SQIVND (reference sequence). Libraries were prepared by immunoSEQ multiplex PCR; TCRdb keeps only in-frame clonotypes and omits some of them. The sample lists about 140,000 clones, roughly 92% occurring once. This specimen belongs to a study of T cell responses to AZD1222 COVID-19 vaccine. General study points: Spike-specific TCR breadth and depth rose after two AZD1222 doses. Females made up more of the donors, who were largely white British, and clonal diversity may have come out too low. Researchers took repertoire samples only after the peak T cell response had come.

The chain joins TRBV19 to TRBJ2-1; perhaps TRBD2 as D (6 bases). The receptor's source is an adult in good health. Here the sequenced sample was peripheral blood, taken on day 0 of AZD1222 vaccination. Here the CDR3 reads CASSMLASYNEQFF. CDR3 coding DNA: TGTGCCAGTAGTATGCTAGCGTCCTACAATGAGCAGTTCTTC.